This T cell receptor beta chain was documented in a study of beta chain features in type 1 diabetes. Turning to the study itself: Across the samples, 107,917,701 sorted cells were examined in total. Study-level results: Any role of HLA type in TCRB rearrangement remained unresolved here.

The sequenced template was cDNA made from the entire isolated RNA. The data were produced by immunoSEQ multiplex PCR, yet TCRdb's version contains in-frame clones alone and is incomplete. The table has under 400,000 clones, about 19% seen once. A few counts support this clone. Its target is unknown. Germline V gene sequence: CDR1 SEHNR, CDR2 FQNEAQ (reference sequence). The germline V and J ends were trimmed by 7 bases and 6 bases, with 18 bases remaining between them. This CDR3 has 14 amino acids. This receptor was obtained from a woman between 18 and 29 years old in good health. Sequenced input: naive CD4+ T cells from blood. The rearrangement joins TRBV7-9 to TRBJ1-2, with a tentative D call TRBD1 (5 bases). CDR3 bases: TGTGCCAGCACCCCTCAGGGTATCTTTAATGGCTACACCTTC. Translation gives CASTPQGIFNGYTF. Full variable domain (outside the CDR3, taken from reference TRBV7-9 and TRBJ1-2): DTGVSQNPRHKITKRGQNVTFRCDPISEHNRLYWYRQTLGQGPEFLTYFQNEAQLEKSRLLSDRFSAERPKGSFSTLEIQRTEQGDSAMYLCASTPQGIFNGYTFGSGTRLTVV.